The entry that follows covers one TCR beta chain sequence. TCRdb's copy holds only in-frame clones and misses some; the assay was immunoSEQ multiplex PCR. The table lists some 500,000 clones, more than 70% of them singletons. The data originate from a study of shared clonotypes between healthy human individuals. This clonotype was obtained from a woman in her 40s in good health. Some clones in this sample may be carry-over from other donors' samples. What was sequenced was PBMCs.

CDR3 in DNA: TGTGCCAGCTCAGGCGACAGGGGGCGGAATGAGCAGTTCTTC. Translation: CASSGDRGRNEQFF. The chain carries TRBV18 and TRBJ2-1; TRBD1 aligns across 10 bases. The germline CDR1 and CDR2 sequences are KGHSH and LQKENI. V was pared by 5 bases and J by 7 bases, with 5 bases of the junction left unmatched. The CDR3 is 14 amino acids.